The TCR beta chain under discussion was sequenced for a study of T cell changes during pregnancy in multiple sclerosis. The CDR3 is made up of 16 amino acids. CDR1 is MNHNS and CDR2 is SASEGT in the germline V gene. V shed 4 bases and J shed 0 bases, with 15 bases lying between them. Here immunoSEQ multiplex PCR was the method, and the copy in TCRdb shows in-frame clones only, minus some. The sample includes approximately 85,000 clones, about nine tenths seen only once; the top ten take approximately 2.5%. The chain recombines TRBV6-1 with TRBJ1-1, with a tentative D call TRBD1 (5 bases). Source: peripheral blood, taken in the first trimester of pregnancy. This TCR derives from a female donor with multiple sclerosis, enrolled in a pregnancy study. Written as DNA, the CDR3 is TGTGCCAGCAGTGTGCGGGGCTGGGGGATGAACACTGAAGCTTTCTTT. It is translated as CASSVRGWGMNTEAFF.